This T cell receptor (beta chain) was captured by sequencing in a study of cytomegalovirus exposure and HLA in healthy donors. The table came from immunoSEQ multiplex PCR; TCRdb's copy has only in-frame clones and leaves some out. The data contain tens of thousands of clones, around nine tenths of them seen just once; the ten biggest clones take up 5.6%. There are 12 residues in the CDR3. From germline, CDR1 is SEHNR and CDR2 FQNEAQ (reference sequence). V was cut by 5 bases and J by 6 bases, with 8 bases left in between. The chain carries TRBV7-9 and TRBJ2-1, with D tentatively TRBD1 (5 bases). This TCR was sampled from a man younger than 35 in good health and CMV-seronegative. Sample: PBMCs. Written as DNA, the CDR3 is TGTGCCAGCAGCACAGACAGCAATGAGCAGTTCTTC. It is translated as CASSTDSNEQFF.